These T cell receptor beta chains were read from a single sample in a study of CD8+ T cells in alopecia areata. Data came from immunoSEQ multiplex PCR; TCRdb stores just in-frame clones and leaves some out. There are approximately 200,000 clones in the sample; over 40% occur only once, and 2% to 3% lies in the top ten. This sample comprised CD4+ T cells sorted from blood, obtained at approximately week 36, from a patient treated with tofacitinib. These receptors came from a human donor with alopecia areata. The CDR3 runs from the conserved cysteine through the conserved F or W. D genes are given only for firm matches. Size values are once, few and many counts, or a class for expanded clones, and some rows have none.

CDR3aa	CDR3nt	j_gene	v_gene	d_gene	abundance
CASSLRFQETQYF	TGTGCCAGCAGCTTACGGTTTCAAGAGACCCAGTACTTC	TRBJ2-5	TRBV7-6	-	-
CASSGGGDTQYF	TGTGCCAGCAGCGGGGGAGGAGATACGCAGTATTTT	TRBJ2-3	TRBV9	-	-
CASSQSASLKNIQYF	TGTGCCAGCAGCCAAAGCGCATCCCTCAAAAACATTCAGTACTTC	TRBJ2-4	TRBV9	-	-
CASSATGVSNQPQHF	TGTGCCAGCAGCGCAACAGGGGTCTCCAATCAGCCCCAGCATTTT	TRBJ1-5	TRBV7-2	TRBD1	medium-sized
CASSQGQGGYYEQYF	TGTGCCAGCAGCCAAGGACAGGGAGGCTACTACGAGCAGTACTTC	TRBJ2-7	TRBV7-6	TRBD1	few
CASSPGTGTSDTQYF	TGTGCCAGCAGCCCCGGAACAGGGACCTCAGATACGCAGTATTTT	TRBJ2-3	TRBV4-2	-	-
CSVDQGLNTGELFF	TGCAGCGTCGATCAGGGACTTAACACCGGGGAGCTGTTTTTT	TRBJ2-2	TRBV29-1	-	-
CAILHPDRGYEQYF	TGTGCCATCCTCCACCCGGACAGAGGCTACGAGCAGTACTTC	TRBJ2-7	TRBV7-9	-	-
CASSSRDPFYEQYF	TGTGCCAGCAGCTCCCGGGACCCCTTCTACGAGCAGTACTTC	TRBJ2-7	TRBV25-1	-	-
CASRSEGSTDTQYF	TGTGCCAGTAGGTCAGAGGGGAGCACAGATACGCAGTATTTT	TRBJ2-3	TRBV19	-	-
CASRFQGVGEQFF	TGTGCCAGCAGATTCCAGGGTGTAGGTGAGCAGTTCTTC	TRBJ2-1	TRBV11-2	-	few
CAWSPGRTGNTIYF	TGTGCCTGGAGTCCCGGACGGACTGGAAACACCATATATTTT	TRBJ1-3	TRBV30	-	-
CASSALDLKETQYF	TGCGCCAGCAGTGCTCTAGACCTAAAAGAGACCCAGTACTTC	TRBJ2-5	TRBV10-2	-	-
CASSQGHRHTEAFF	TGTGCCAGCAGCCAAGGTCATAGGCACACTGAAGCTTTCTTT	TRBJ1-1	TRBV4-2	-	-
CASSEGGEGEKLFF	TGTGCCAGCAGTGAAGGTGGTGAGGGTGAAAAACTGTTTTTT	TRBJ1-4	TRBV2	-	-
CAWRSSGWGYEQYF	TGTGCCTGGAGGTCTTCAGGGTGGGGTTACGAGCAGTACTTC	TRBJ2-7	TRBV30	-	-
CASSPGSMGQFF	TGTGCCAGTAGCCCGGGAAGCATGGGGCAGTTCTTC	TRBJ2-1	TRBV19	-	-
CASSTSGQGNTGELFF	TGTGCCAGCAGCACGTCAGGACAGGGGAACACCGGGGAGCTGTTTTTT	TRBJ2-2	TRBV5-6	TRBD1	-
CASSQDSVNEQFF	TGTGCCAGCAGCCAAGATTCCGTGAATGAGCAGTTCTTC	TRBJ2-1	TRBV14	-	-
CSVESGRTGELFF	TGCAGCGTTGAGAGTGGACGAACCGGGGAGCTGTTTTTT	TRBJ2-2	TRBV29-1	-	-
CASSGSSGGPGDTQYF	TGTGCCAGCAGTGGCTCGTCGGGAGGGCCGGGAGATACGCAGTATTTT	TRBJ2-3	TRBV6-1	TRBD2	few
CASSLAEDTQYF	TGTGCCAGCAGCTTGGCGGAGGATACGCAGTATTTT	TRBJ2-3	TRBV5-4	-	-
CSVREGVGLVTQYF	TGCAGCGTTCGTGAAGGGGTTGGCCTGGTGACCCAGTACTTC	TRBJ2-5	TRBV29-1	-	-
CASSLVVSNEQFF	TGTGCCAGCAGCTTGGTCGTCAGTAATGAGCAGTTCTTC	TRBJ2-1	TRBV5-6	-	few
CASSPEQGRSNQPQHF	TGTGCCAGCTCACCGGAACAGGGGAGGAGCAATCAGCCCCAGCATTTT	TRBJ1-5	TRBV18	TRBD1	-
CASSGDRTVNTEAFF	TGTGCCAGCAGCGGGGATAGGACAGTGAACACTGAAGCTTTCTTT	TRBJ1-1	TRBV9	-	once
CASSPWTGGGETQYF	TGTGCCAGCAGTCCGTGGACAGGGGGTGGAGAGACCCAGTACTTC	TRBJ2-5	TRBV27	TRBD1	-
CASWSGGSSYNEQFF	TGTGCCAGCTGGTCCGGCGGGAGCTCCTACAATGAGCAGTTCTTC	TRBJ2-1	TRBV6-5	TRBD2	-
CASSVAEGGGYTF	TGTGCCAGCAGCGTAGCGGAAGGGGGCGGCTACACCTTC	TRBJ1-2	TRBV9	TRBD1	few
CASTGPDEKLFF	TGCGCCAGCACAGGCCCAGATGAAAAACTGTTTTTT	TRBJ1-4	TRBV5-1	-	once
CSVAISGSVAGELFF	TGCAGCGTAGCCATCAGCGGGAGCGTCGCCGGGGAGCTGTTTTTT	TRBJ2-2	TRBV29-1	TRBD2	-
CAWSVRLQETQYF	TGTGCCTGGAGTGTGCGGCTCCAAGAGACCCAGTACTTC	TRBJ2-5	TRBV30	-	-
CASSWTDPAKNIQYF	TGTGCCAGCAGTTGGACAGACCCAGCCAAAAACATTCAGTACTTC	TRBJ2-4	TRBV6-6	-	few
CATSRGGPGQGATHF	TGTGCCACCAGCAGGGGTGGCCCGGGGCAGGGGGCAACCCACTTC	TRBJ1-2	TRBV15	TRBD1	once
CASTPTPTGDIQYF	TGTGCCAGCACCCCCACCCCGACAGGGGACATTCAGTACTTC	TRBJ2-4	TRBV28	TRBD1	few
CASSLDVDQPQHF	TGTGCCAGCAGCTTAGACGTAGATCAGCCCCAGCATTTT	TRBJ1-5	TRBV7-9	-	-
CASSTRRGFNEQFF	TGTGCCAGCAGCACCCGCCGGGGGTTCAATGAGCAGTTCTTC	TRBJ2-1	TRBV11-3	-	-
CASSSRRGSYEQYF	TGTGCCAGCAGTTCTAGAAGAGGATCCTACGAGCAGTACTTC	TRBJ2-7	TRBV27	-	-
CASSLEVLNTEAFF	TGTGCCAGCAGCTTAGAGGTCCTGAACACTGAAGCTTTCTTT	TRBJ1-1	TRBV7-9	-	-
CSVEDDRGNEQFF	TGCAGCGTTGAGGACGACAGGGGCAATGAGCAGTTCTTC	TRBJ2-1	TRBV29-1	TRBD1	-
CSVRRGRTEAFF	TGCAGCGTGCGGAGGGGGCGGACTGAAGCTTTCTTT	TRBJ1-1	TRBV29-1	TRBD1	few
CATRQGRNYGYTF	TGTGCCACCAGACAGGGGAGGAACTATGGCTACACCTTC	TRBJ1-2	TRBV6-5	TRBD1	-
CASMRDRGSYNEQFF	TGTGCCAGCATGCGGGACAGGGGTTCCTACAATGAGCAGTTCTTC	TRBJ2-1	TRBV11-1	TRBD1	-
CSVSTSGHTNTEAFF	TGCAGCGTGAGCACCTCGGGACACACGAACACTGAAGCTTTCTTT	TRBJ1-1	TRBV29-1	-	few
CASSAQDEKLFF	TGTGCCAGCAGCGCCCAGGATGAAAAACTGTTTTTT	TRBJ1-4	TRBV9	-	few
CASSVVTGSETQYF	TGTGCCAGCAGCGTAGTCACGGGTTCGGAGACCCAGTACTTC	TRBJ2-5	TRBV9	-	few
CASFSSTNYNEQFF	TGTGCCTCCTTCTCCTCCACCAATTACAATGAGCAGTTCTTC	TRBJ2-1	TRBV28	-	-
CSVGTIGDTQYF	TGCAGCGTCGGGACTATTGGAGATACGCAGTATTTT	TRBJ2-3	TRBV29-1	TRBD2	-
CASSGIKSTDTQYF	TGTGCCAGCAGCGGGATAAAAAGCACAGATACGCAGTATTTT	TRBJ2-3	TRBV6-5	-	-
CASSTGLVINEQYF	TGCGCCAGCAGCACTGGACTTGTGATAAACGAGCAGTACTTC	TRBJ2-7	TRBV5-1	-	-